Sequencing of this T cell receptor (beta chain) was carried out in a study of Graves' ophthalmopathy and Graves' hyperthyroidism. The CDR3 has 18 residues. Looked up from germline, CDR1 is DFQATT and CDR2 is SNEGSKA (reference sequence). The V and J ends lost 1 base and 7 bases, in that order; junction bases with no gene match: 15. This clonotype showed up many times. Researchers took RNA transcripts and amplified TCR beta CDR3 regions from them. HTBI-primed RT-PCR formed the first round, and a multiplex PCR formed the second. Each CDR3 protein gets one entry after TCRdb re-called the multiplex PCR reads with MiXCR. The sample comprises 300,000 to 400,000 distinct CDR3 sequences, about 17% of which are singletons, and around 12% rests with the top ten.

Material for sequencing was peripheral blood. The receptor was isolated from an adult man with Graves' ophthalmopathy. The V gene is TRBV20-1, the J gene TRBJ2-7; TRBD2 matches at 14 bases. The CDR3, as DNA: TGCAGTGCTAGAGGGGGGACTAGCGGGAGTTTTCATCTTAGGGAGCAGTACTTC. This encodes CSARGGTSGSFHLREQYF.